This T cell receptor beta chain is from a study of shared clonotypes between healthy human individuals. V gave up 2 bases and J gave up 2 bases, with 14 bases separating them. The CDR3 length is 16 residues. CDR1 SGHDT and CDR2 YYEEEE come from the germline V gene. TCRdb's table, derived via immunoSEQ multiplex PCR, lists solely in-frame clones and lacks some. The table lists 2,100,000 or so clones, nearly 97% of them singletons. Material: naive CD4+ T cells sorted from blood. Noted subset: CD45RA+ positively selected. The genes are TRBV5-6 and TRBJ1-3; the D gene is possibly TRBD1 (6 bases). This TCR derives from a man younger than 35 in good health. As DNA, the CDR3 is TGTGCCAGCAGCTTCCCCGAACAGGGACCTGGAAACACCATATATTTT. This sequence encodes CASSFPEQGPGNTIYF.